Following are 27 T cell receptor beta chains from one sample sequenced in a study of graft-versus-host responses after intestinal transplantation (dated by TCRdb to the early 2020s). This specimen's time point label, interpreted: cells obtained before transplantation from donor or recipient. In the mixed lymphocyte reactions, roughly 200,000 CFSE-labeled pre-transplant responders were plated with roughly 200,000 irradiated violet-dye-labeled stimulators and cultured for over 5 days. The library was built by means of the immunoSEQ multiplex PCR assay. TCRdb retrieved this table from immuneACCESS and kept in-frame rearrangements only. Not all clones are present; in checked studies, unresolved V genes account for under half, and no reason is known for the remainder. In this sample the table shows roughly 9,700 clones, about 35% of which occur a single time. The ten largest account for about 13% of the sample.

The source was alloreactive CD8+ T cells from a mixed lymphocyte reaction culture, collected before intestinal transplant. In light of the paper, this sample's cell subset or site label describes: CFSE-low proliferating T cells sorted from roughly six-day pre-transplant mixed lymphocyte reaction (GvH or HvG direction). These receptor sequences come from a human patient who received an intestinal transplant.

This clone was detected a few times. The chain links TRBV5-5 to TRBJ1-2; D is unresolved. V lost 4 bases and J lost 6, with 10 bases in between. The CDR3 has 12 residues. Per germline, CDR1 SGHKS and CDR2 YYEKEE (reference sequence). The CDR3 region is CASSPGLHGYTF. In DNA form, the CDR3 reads TGTGCCAGCAGCCCCGGACTCCATGGCTACACCTTC.

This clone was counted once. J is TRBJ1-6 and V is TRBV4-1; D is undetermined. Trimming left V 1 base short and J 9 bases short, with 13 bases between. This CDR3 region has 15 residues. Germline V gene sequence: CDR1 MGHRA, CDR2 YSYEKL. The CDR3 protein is CASSQVPEAFSPLHF. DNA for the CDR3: TGCGCCAGCAGCCAAGTACCGGAGGCCTTTTCACCCCTCCACTTT.

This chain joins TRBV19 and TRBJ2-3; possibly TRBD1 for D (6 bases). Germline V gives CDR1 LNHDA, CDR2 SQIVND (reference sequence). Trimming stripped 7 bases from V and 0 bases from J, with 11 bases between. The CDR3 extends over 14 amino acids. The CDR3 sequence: CASTGAHSTDTQYF. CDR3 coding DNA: TGTGCCAGTACAGGGGCACATAGCACAGATACGCAGTATTTT.

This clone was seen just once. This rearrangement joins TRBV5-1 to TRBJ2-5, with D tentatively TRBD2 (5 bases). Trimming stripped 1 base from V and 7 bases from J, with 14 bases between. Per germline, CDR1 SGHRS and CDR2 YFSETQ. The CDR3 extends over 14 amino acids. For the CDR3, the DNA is TGCGCCAGCAGCTTGTTACCCCCTCGGGGGACCCAGTACTTC. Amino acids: CASSLLPPRGTQYF.

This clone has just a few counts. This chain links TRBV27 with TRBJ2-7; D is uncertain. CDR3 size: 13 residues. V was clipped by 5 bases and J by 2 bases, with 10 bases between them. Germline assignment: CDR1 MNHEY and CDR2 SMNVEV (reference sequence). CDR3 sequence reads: CASSLGLTYEQYF. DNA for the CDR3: TGTGCCAGCAGTCTAGGATTGACCTACGAGCAGTACTTC.

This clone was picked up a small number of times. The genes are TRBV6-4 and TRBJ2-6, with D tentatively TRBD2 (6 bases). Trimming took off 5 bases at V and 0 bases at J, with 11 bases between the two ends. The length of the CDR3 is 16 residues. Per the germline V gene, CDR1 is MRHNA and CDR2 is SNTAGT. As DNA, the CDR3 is TGTGCCAGCAGTTCTGGGACTTCCTCTGGGGCCAACGTCCTGACTTTC. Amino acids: CASSSGTSSGANVLTF.

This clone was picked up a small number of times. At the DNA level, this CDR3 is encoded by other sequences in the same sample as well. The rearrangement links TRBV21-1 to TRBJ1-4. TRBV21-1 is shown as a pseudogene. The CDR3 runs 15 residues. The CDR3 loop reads CASSSGGAGNEKLFF. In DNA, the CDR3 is TGTGCCAGCAGCTCCGGGGGGGCTGGTAATGAAAAACTGTTTTTT.

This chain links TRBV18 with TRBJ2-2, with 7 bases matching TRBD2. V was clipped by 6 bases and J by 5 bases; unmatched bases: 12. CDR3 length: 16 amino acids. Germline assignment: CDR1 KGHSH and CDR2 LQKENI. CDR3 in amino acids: CASSKMRGRKTGELFF. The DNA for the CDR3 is TGTGCCAGCTCGAAGATGCGGGGGAGGAAAACCGGGGAGCTGTTTTTT.

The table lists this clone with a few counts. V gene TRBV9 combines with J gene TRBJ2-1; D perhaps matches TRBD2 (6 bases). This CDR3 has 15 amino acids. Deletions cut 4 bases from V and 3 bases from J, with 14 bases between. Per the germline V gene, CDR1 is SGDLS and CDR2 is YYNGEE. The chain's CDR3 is CASSSSGTYYNEQFF. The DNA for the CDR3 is TGTGCCAGCAGCTCCTCCGGGACTTACTACAATGAGCAGTTCTTC.

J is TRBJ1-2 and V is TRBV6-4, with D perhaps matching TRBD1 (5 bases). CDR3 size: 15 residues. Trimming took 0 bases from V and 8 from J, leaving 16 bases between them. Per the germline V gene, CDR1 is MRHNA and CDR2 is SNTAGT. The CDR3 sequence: CASSDSPTGAGGYTF. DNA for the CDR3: TGTGCCAGCAGTGACTCCCCCACAGGAGCGGGGGGCTACACCTTC.

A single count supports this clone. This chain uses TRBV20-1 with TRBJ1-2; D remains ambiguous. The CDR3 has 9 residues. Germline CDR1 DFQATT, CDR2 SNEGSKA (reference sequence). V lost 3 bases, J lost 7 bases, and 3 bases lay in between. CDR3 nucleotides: TGCAGTGCTAGGCGTGGCTACACCTTC. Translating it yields CSARRGYTF.

CDR3 DNA sequence: TGTGCCAGCAGACAGGGAAACCACTATGGCTACACCTTC. As protein: CASRQGNHYGYTF. The chain employs TRBV25-1 and TRBJ1-2; D possibly corresponds to TRBD1 (6 bases). V was cut by 6 bases and J by 3 bases, with 11 bases left in between. The CDR3 is made up of 13 amino acids. Germline V gene sequence: CDR1 MGHDK, CDR2 SYGVNS.

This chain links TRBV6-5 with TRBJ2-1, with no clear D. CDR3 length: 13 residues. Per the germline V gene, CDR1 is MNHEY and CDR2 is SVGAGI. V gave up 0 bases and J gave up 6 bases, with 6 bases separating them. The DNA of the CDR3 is TGTGCCAGCAGTTACTCGACGGGCAATGAGCAGTTCTTC. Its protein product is CASSYSTGNEQFF.

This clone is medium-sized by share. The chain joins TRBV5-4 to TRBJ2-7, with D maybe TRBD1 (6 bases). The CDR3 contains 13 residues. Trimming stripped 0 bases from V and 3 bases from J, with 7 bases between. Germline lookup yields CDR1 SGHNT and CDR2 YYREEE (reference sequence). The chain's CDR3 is CASSLEQGYEQYF. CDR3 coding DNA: TGTGCCAGCAGCTTGGAACAGGGCTACGAGCAGTACTTC.

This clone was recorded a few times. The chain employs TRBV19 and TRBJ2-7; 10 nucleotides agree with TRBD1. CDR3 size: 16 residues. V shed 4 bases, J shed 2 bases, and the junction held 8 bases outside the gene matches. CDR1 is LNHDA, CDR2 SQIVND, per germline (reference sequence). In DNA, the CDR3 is TGTGCCAGTAGTAAAGGGACAGGGGTTCTCCCCTACGAGCAGTACTTC. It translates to CASSKGTGVLPYEQYF.

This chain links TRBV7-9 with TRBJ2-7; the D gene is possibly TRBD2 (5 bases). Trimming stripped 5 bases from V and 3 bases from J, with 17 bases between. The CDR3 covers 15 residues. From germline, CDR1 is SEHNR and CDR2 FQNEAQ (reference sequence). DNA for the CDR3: TGTGCCAGCAGCCCCCCGTCTAGCCCTTACTACGAGCAGTACTTC. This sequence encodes CASSPPSSPYYEQYF.

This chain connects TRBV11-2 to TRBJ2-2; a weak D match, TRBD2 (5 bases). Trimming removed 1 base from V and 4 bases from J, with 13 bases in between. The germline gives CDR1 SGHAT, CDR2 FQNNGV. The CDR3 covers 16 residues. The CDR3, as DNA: TGTGCCAGCAGCTTAGCCCCTAGGGAGTCCACCGGGGAGCTGTTTTTT. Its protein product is CASSLAPRESTGELFF.

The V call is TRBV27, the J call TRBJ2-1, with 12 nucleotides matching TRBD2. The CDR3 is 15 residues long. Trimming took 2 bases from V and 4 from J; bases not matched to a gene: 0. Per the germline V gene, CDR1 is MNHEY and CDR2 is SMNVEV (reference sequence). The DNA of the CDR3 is TGTGCCAGCAGTTTAGGGACTAGCGGGTACAATGAGCAGTTCTTC. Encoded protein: CASSLGTSGYNEQFF.

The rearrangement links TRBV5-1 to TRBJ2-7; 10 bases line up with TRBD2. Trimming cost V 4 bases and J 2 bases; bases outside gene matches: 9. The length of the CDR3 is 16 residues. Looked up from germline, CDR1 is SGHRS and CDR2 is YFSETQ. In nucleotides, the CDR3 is TGCGCCAGCAGCATTTTGTGGGGACTAGCGACCTACGAGCAGTACTTC. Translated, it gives CASSILWGLATYEQYF.

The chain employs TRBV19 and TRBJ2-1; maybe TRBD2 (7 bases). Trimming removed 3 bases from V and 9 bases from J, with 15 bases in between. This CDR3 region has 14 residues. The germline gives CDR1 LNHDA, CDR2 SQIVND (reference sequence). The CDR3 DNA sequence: TGTGCCAGTAGTATCTCCGAGGGAGGGGGTGAGCAGTTCTTC. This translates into CASSISEGGGEQFF.

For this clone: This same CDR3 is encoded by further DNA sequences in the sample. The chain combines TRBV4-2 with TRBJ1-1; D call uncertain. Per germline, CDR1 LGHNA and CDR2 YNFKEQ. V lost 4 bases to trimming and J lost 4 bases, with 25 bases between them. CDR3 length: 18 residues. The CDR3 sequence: CASSPKGFLGVGLTEAFF. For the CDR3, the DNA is TGTGCCAGCAGCCCCAAGGGATTCCTCGGAGTCGGACTCACTGAAGCTTTCTTT.

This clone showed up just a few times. The DNA of the CDR3 is TGTGCCAGCAGCGTGGTCGGACTGGGAAGAGAGACCCAGTACTTC. It specifies CASSVVGLGRETQYF. This chain uses TRBV9 with TRBJ2-5, with a possible D match to TRBD2 (5 bases). The germline gives CDR1 SGDLS, CDR2 YYNGEE. The CDR3 loop spans 15 amino acids. Trimming left V 2 bases short and J 4 bases short, with 15 bases between. Variable domain in full (rest from reference TRBV9 and TRBJ2-5): DSGVTQTPKHLITATGQRVTLRCSPRSGDLSVYWYQQSLDQGLQFLIQYYNGEERAKGNILERFSAQQFPDLHSELNLSSLELGDSALYFCASSVVGLGRETQYFGPGTRLLVL.

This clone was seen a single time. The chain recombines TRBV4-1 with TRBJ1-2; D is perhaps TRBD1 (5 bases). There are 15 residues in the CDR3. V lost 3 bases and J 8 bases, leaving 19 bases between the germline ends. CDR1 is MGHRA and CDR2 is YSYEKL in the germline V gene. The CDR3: CASSHGDGFAGGYTF. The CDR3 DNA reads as TGCGCCAGCAGCCATGGGGACGGATTCGCGGGAGGCTACACCTTC.

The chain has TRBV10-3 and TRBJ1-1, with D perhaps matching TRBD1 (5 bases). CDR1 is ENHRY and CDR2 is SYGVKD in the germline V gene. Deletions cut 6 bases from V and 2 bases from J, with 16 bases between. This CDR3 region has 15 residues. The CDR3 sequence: CAISEGGTFNTEAFF. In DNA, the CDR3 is TGTGCCATCAGCGAGGGCGGGACTTTTAACACTGAAGCTTTCTTT.

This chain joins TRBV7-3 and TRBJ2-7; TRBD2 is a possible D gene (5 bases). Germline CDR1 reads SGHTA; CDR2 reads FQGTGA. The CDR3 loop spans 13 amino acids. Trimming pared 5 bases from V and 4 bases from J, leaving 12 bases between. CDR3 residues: CASSPSPGYEQYF. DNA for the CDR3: TGTGCCAGCAGCCCAAGCCCGGGATACGAGCAGTACTTC.

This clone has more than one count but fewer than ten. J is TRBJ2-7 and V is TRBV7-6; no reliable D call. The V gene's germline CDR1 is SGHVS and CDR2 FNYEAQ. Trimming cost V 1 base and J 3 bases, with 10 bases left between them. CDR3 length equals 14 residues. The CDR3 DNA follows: TGTGCCAGCAGCTTAGAGGCGGCGGACTACGAGCAGTACTTC. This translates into CASSLEAADYEQYF.

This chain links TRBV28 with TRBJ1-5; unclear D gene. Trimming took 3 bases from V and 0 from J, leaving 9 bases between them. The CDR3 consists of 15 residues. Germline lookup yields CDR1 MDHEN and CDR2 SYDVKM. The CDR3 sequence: CASSFGHHSNQPQHF. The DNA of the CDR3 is TGTGCCAGCAGTTTTGGCCATCATAGCAATCAGCCCCAGCATTTT.